This T cell receptor beta chain is from a study of T cells expressing NK-cell markers. Study context: From sorted CD3+CD56+NKG2C+, CD3+CD56+NKG2C- and CD3+CD56-NKG2C+ T cells came the TCR beta repertoires. Out of eight donors sequenced, seven tested HCMV-seropositive and the remaining one seronegative.

With UMIs, 5'RACE template switching was used to make TCR beta cDNA. TCRdb re-called the 5' RACE reads; one entry per CDR3 protein, DNA not given. In all, the sample yields some 460,000 distinct CDR3 sequences. Germline V lookup: CDR1 SGHTA, CDR2 FQGNSA. The CDR3 totals 19 residues. This clonotype originated in a woman aged 45-60 years in good health. The chain links TRBV7-2 to TRBJ2-1; the TCRdb call, TRBD1, lacks DNA for checking. Input material: blood T cells: a sorted CD56 or NKG2C T cell subset, CD4+ or CD8+ T cells, or bulk PBMC T cells (not recorded which). This CDR3 is CASSLRGGKGVGERNEQFF.